Each of the 9 T cell receptor beta chains below was sequenced from the same sample in a study of CD4 T cells in relation to SARS-CoV-2 and coronaviruses. Measured with immunoSEQ multiplex PCR; TCRdb has only the in-frame clones, and not every one. The sample includes 38,000 or so clones, 77% of them seen just once. Antigens of these TCRs are unknown. The source material was memory CD4+ T cells from PBMCs, cultured in vitro. Receptors originate from an adult with COVID-19.

The chain recombines TRBV5-1 with TRBJ1-1, with D tentatively TRBD1 (5 bases). The V and J ends lost 0 bases and 8 bases respectively, with 11 bases between them. The V gene's germline CDR1 is SGHRS and CDR2 YFSETQ. The CDR3 covers 13 residues. CDR3 bases: TGCGCCAGCAGCTTGGCAGGGTACTCCGAAGCTTTCTTT. Translation: CASSLAGYSEAFF.

The V gene is TRBV19, the J gene TRBJ2-5; D gene uncertain. Between the trimmed V and J ends, which lost 6 bases and 5 bases, there was a span of 16 bases. Germline values: CDR1 LNHDA, CDR2 SQIVND (reference sequence). The CDR3 is made up of 14 amino acids. The CDR3 here is CASSPNEFRETQYF. CDR3 sequence (DNA): TGTGCCAGTAGCCCGAACGAGTTCCGGGAGACCCAGTACTTC.

The CDR3 sequence is CSVPTAPLNGYTF. The CDR3 coding sequence is TGCAGCGTCCCGACAGCCCCCTTGAATGGCTACACCTTC. The chain recombines TRBV29-1 with TRBJ1-2; D may be TRBD1 (5 bases). V was pared by 6 bases and J by 6 bases, with 17 bases between. Germline assignment: CDR1 SQVTM and CDR2 ANQGSEA. The CDR3 consists of 13 residues.

The J gene is TRBJ2-7, the V gene TRBV5-1, with TRBD1 matching 7 bases. The CDR3 is 15 amino acids. V trimming: 4 bases; J trimming: 2 bases; junction bases outside the gene matches: 9. Germline loops: CDR1 SGHRS, CDR2 YFSETQ. The CDR3: CASSQTGDRAYEQYF. CDR3 in DNA: TGCGCCAGCAGCCAAACAGGGGATCGGGCCTACGAGCAGTACTTC.

This clone was detected only a few times. The chain has TRBV5-1 and TRBJ1-1; no firm D call. Germline V CDR1 and CDR2: SGHRS, YFSETQ. V was shortened by 4 bases and J by 1 base, with 14 bases between the two germline ends. The CDR3 loop spans 15 amino acids. CDR3 loop: CASSPYYDQNTEAFF. In DNA form, the CDR3 reads TGCGCCAGCAGCCCCTATTATGACCAGAACACTGAAGCTTTCTTT.

The rearrangement links TRBV30 to TRBJ1-6; possibly TRBD1 for D (6 bases). The CDR3 spans 15 residues. V lost 3 bases to trimming and J lost 5 bases, with 14 bases between them. Germline V gives CDR1 GTSNPN, CDR2 SVGIG (reference sequence). CDR3 loop: CAWSKRGVNNSPLHF. CDR3 nucleotides: TGTGCCTGGAGCAAAAGGGGGGTAAATAATTCACCCCTCCACTTT.

The V and J genes are TRBV7-8 and TRBJ1-1; possible D gene TRBD1, 5 bases. The length of the CDR3 is 15 residues. Trimming stripped 1 base from V and 5 bases from J, with 14 bases between. The V gene's germline CDR1 is SGHVS and CDR2 FQNEAQ. CDR3 bases: TGTGCCAGCAGCTTAGTGGGGACGGACCAGACTGAAGCTTTCTTT. Translated, it gives CASSLVGTDQTEAFF.

This chain uses TRBV10-3 with TRBJ2-7; 8 nucleotides match TRBD1. This CDR3 contains 13 residues. Trimming removed 10 bases from V and 2 bases from J; junction bases left unmatched: 7. Germline V gene lookup returns CDR1 ENHRY and CDR2 SYGVKD. The CDR3 region has the DNA TGTGCCAGCGGACAGGGAGAAACCTACGAGCAGTACTTC. It codes for CASGQGETYEQYF.

This clone was counted only a few times. This rearrangement joins TRBV7-9 to TRBJ2-7; 7 bases line up with TRBD2. Germline CDR1 and CDR2: SEHNR and FQNEAQ (reference sequence). The V segment lost 5 bases and the J segment 6 bases; nucleotides outside the gene matches: 16. This CDR3 region has 16 residues. This chain's CDR3 is CASSPLGGQGKVEQYF. In DNA form, the CDR3 reads TGTGCCAGCAGCCCCTTGGGAGGGCAGGGAAAGGTCGAGCAGTACTTC.